This T cell receptor beta chain derives from a study of identifying expanded T cells in peripheral blood. V lost 8 bases and J lost 1, with 12 bases in between. The CDR3 has 13 residues. CDR1 and CDR2 from the germline V gene are SGDLS and YYNGEE. TCRdb's copy holds only in-frame clones and misses some; the assay was immunoSEQ multiplex PCR. The sample has 110,000 or so clones; around 90% are singletons. The rearrangement joins TRBV9 to TRBJ1-2; possible D gene TRBD1, 5 bases. What was sequenced was blood. This TCR was sampled from a person aged 18 to 75 in good health. CDR3 DNA: TGTGCCAGTAGGGGCACAGGTAACTATGGCTACACCTTC. Translated, it gives CASRGTGNYGYTF.